These 19 T cell receptor beta chains share one sample of origin, sequenced in a study of spatial heterogeneity in lung cancer (dated by TCRdb to between 2017 and 2020). These receptors' targets are unknown. Preparation of the library involved 5' RACE. The instrument given in TCRdb is NextSeq 500. The raw public reads went through TCRdb reprocessing: fastp at Q25, MiXCR clone calling, in-frame beta chains kept. For every CDR3 protein sequence, its rows merge into one entry that carries the most common genes and DNA. The sample includes about 7,500 distinct CDR3 sequences, with around 11% observed a single time. Jointly, the top ten make up roughly 20% of the sample. Study-wide conclusions, independent of this receptor: The tumor nonsynonymous mutation count correlated with the number of expanded intratumoral alpha and beta TCRs.

Reading the label with the study, this specimen's time point is: sample taken at primary tumor resection. The source material was lung tumor tissue, sampled at surgery. These receptors all stem from a male donor with early-stage non-small cell lung cancer.

This clonotype was seen repeatedly, ten times or more. This rearrangement joins TRBV4-1 to TRBJ2-3, with D possibly called TRBD1 or TRBD2 (5 bases each). The length of the CDR3 is 13 residues. Germline V lookup: CDR1 MGHRA, CDR2 YSYEKL. Deletions cut 3 bases from V and 4 bases from J, with 8 bases between. The CDR3 reads CASSHLGADTQYF. In DNA form, the CDR3 reads TGCGCCAGCAGCCACCTGGGGGCAGATACGCAGTATTTT.

Ten or more counts support this clonotype. The CDR3 region has the DNA TGTGCCAGCAGGGGACCGATTAACTATGGCTACACCTTC. Its translation: CASRGPINYGYTF. This chain joins TRBV19 and TRBJ1-2, with D tentatively TRBD1 (6 bases). Per germline, CDR1 LNHDA and CDR2 SQIVND (reference sequence). This CDR3 is built from 13 residues. Trimming left V 9 bases short and J 1 base short, with 12 bases between.

This clonotype was seen ten or more times. CDR3 protein: CSARVSLTGTTSTDTQYF. CDR3 in DNA: TGCAGTGCTAGAGTGTCCTTGACCGGGACTACCTCCACAGATACGCAGTATTTT. This chain joins TRBV20-1 and TRBJ2-3; 7 nucleotides agree with TRBD2. The V gene's germline CDR1 is DFQATT and CDR2 SNEGSKA (reference sequence). This CDR3 has 18 residues. The trim removed 1 base at V and 2 bases at J, leaving 15 bases unmatched.

This clonotype appeared a few times. The V call is TRBV4-1, the J call TRBJ2-4; 13 bases align to TRBD2. CDR1 MGHRA and CDR2 YSYEKL come from the germline V gene. This CDR3 region has 16 residues. V trimming: 4 bases; J trimming: 6 bases; junction bases outside the gene matches: 6. CDR3 residues: CASSPLAGGRGNIQYF. In DNA form, the CDR3 reads TGCGCCAGCAGCCCACTAGCGGGAGGGCGCGGAAACATTCAGTACTTC.

The sample holds many counts of this clonotype. The chain carries TRBV5-1 and TRBJ2-6, with D perhaps TRBD1 (6 bases). The CDR3 runs 16 residues. CDR1 and CDR2 (germline): SGHRS, YFSETQ. Trimming cost V 4 bases and J 2 bases, with 13 bases left between them. CDR3 in DNA: TGCGCCAGCAGCGAGGTAACAGGGCCTGGGGCCAACGTCCTGACTTTC. The encoded protein is CASSEVTGPGANVLTF.

This clonotype was picked up many times. The V and J genes are TRBV6-2 or TRBV6-3 and TRBJ2-1; possibly TRBD1 for D (6 bases). Per germline, CDR1 MNHEY and CDR2 SVGEGT. This CDR3 contains 15 residues. Trimming left V 1 base short and J 6 bases short, with 13 bases between. CDR3 nucleotides: TGTGCCAGCAGTTACTTGGACAGTTTGGGCAATGAGCAGTTCTTC. Translated: CASSYLDSLGNEQFF.

This clonotype was detected many times. The chain recombines TRBV20-1 with TRBJ2-3; TRBD2 aligns across 12 bases. The CDR3 is 14 amino acids. The germline V gene has CDR1 DFQATT and CDR2 SNEGSKA (reference sequence). After removal of 5 bases from V and 4 bases from J, the junction contained 4 bases not matched to a gene. The CDR3 DNA sequence: TGCAGTGCTCAGACTAGCGGGAGTGCAGATACGCAGTATTTT. Its translation: CSAQTSGSADTQYF.

This clonotype was counted many times. The J gene is TRBJ2-1, the V gene TRBV7-2; TRBD2 matches 13 bases. The CDR3 consists of 20 residues. CDR1 and CDR2 from the germline V gene are SGHTA and FQGNSA. Germline trimming cut 0 bases from V and 0 bases from J; bases unmatched to any gene: 8. CDR3 sequence: CASSLARGLAGDSSYNEQFF. The CDR3 DNA is TGTGCCAGCAGCTTAGCAAGAGGACTAGCGGGAGACAGCTCCTACAATGAGCAGTTCTTC.

At least ten counts were recorded for this clonotype. The chain carries TRBV20-1 and TRBJ1-6, with D hard to call. The length of the CDR3 is 15 residues. The V gene's germline CDR1 is DFQATT and CDR2 SNEGSKA (reference sequence). V shed 0 bases and J shed 1 base, with 7 bases lying between them. CDR3 region: CSARDPESYNSPLHF. The DNA for the CDR3 is TGCAGTGCTAGAGATCCGGAGTCCTATAATTCACCCCTCCACTTT.

This clonotype was counted at least ten times. The chain carries TRBV5-1 and TRBJ2-5, with D tentatively TRBD1 (6 bases). This CDR3 contains 16 residues. V was trimmed by 0 bases and J by 0 bases, leaving 12 bases between them. Germline CDR1 and CDR2: SGHRS and YFSETQ. The CDR3 is CASSLAVGTNQETQYF. The CDR3 coding sequence is TGCGCCAGCAGCTTGGCCGTAGGGACAAACCAAGAGACCCAGTACTTC.

This clonotype came up many times. CDR3 region: CASSPQGSYGYTF. CDR3 nucleotides: TGTGCCAGCAGCCCACAGGGTAGCTATGGCTACACCTTC. The chain is built from TRBV12-3 or TRBV12-4 and TRBJ1-2, with TRBD1 as a possible D gene (6 bases). The CDR3 is 13 amino acids. Trimming shortened V by 6 bases and J by 4 bases, and 12 bases separated the two germline ends.

This clonotype was observed at least ten times. The gene calls are TRBV7-8 and TRBJ2-5, with 9 positions matching TRBD1. This CDR3 spans 18 amino acids. V lost 3 bases to trimming and J lost 2 bases; unmatched junction nucleotides: 13. The germline V gene has CDR1 SGHVS and CDR2 FQNEAQ. CDR3 in amino acids: CASSFHPLMTGGQETQYF. The CDR3 DNA reads TGTGCCAGCAGCTTCCATCCGCTTATGACAGGGGGTCAAGAGACCCAGTACTTC.

This clonotype is deemed medium-sized (0.01 to 0.1%). The chain joins TRBV3-2 to TRBJ2-1. TRBV3-2 is assigned pseudogene status. This CDR3 region has 13 residues. The CDR3 region is CASSHLVYNEQFF. In nucleotides, the CDR3 is TGTGCCAGCAGCCACCTGGTCTACAATGAGCAGTTCTTC.

By share, this clonotype counts as medium-sized. CDR3 region: CASSQGGTGSFRGYTF. For the CDR3, the DNA is TGTGCCAGCAGCCAAGGAGGGACAGGGTCTTTTAGAGGCTACACCTTC. The V and J genes are TRBV5-4 and TRBJ1-2; TRBD1 agrees at 9 bases. The V gene end was trimmed by 4 bases and the J gene end by 8 bases; junction bases not matched to a gene: 15. Germline values: CDR1 SGHNT, CDR2 YYREEE (reference sequence). The CDR3 has 16 amino acids.

This clonotype appeared many times. This chain links TRBV20-1 with TRBJ2-7; 9 bases line up with TRBD2. With 2 bases clipped from V and 5 bases from J, the junction kept 4 bases outside the gene matches. The germline V gene encodes CDR1 DFQATT and CDR2 SNEGSKA (reference sequence). The CDR3 extends over 13 amino acids. In DNA form, the CDR3 reads TGCAGTGCTAGAATTAGCGGGAGACACGAGCAGTACTTC. This codes for CSARISGRHEQYF.

Relative to its sample, this clonotype is medium-sized. The chain joins TRBV18 to TRBJ2-3; D tentatively reads TRBD1 or TRBD2 (5 bases each). This CDR3 has 14 amino acids. V lost 6 bases and J lost 2, with 12 bases in between. Germline-derived CDR1 and CDR2 are KGHSH and LQKENI. As DNA, the CDR3 is TGTGCCAGCTCCCAGACGGGGCTCACAGATACGCAGTATTTT. Amino acids: CASSQTGLTDTQYF.

This clonotype was observed a few times. The rearrangement links TRBV25-1 to TRBJ2-7; possibly TRBD1 or TRBD2 for D (6 bases each). The CDR3 is 13 residues long. CDR1 and CDR2 from the germline V gene are MGHDK and SYGVNS. The V end was cut by 4 bases, the J end by 2 bases, with 9 bases between. This chain's CDR3 is CASSAGAAYEQYF. DNA for the CDR3: TGTGCCAGCAGTGCGGGGGCAGCCTACGAGCAGTACTTC.

V is TRBV29-1 and J is TRBJ2-3; 7 bases match TRBD1. The CDR3 totals 14 residues. Germline V gene data show CDR1 as SQVTM and CDR2 as ANQGSEA. V gave up 7 bases and J gave up 1 base; unmatched junction bases: 8. This CDR3 reads CSARQGSGTDTQYF. The CDR3 nucleotides are TGCAGCGCTCGACAGGGTAGCGGCACAGATACGCAGTATTTT.

This clonotype rates as large (0.1 to 1%). This chain connects TRBV20-1 to TRBJ2-2, with 9 nucleotides matching TRBD2. The CDR3 loop spans 15 amino acids. The ends lost 4 bases at V and 6 bases at J; junction bases unmatched: 9. Germline V CDR1 and CDR2: DFQATT, SNEGSKA (reference sequence). The CDR3 loop reads CSATPTSGFAGELFF. Written as DNA, the CDR3 is TGCAGTGCTACCCCCACTAGCGGGTTCGCCGGGGAGCTGTTTTTT.